In its sample, the clone carrying this T cell receptor beta chain was seen a few times. Its specificity is unknown. One end of the junction fails to match germline, which may point to a read error. The CDR3 is 13 amino acids. Germline CDR1 and CDR2: SGHTA and FQGNSA. Sample-barcoded 5' priming and a J-beta primer mix drove a second PCR of roughly 7 to 11 cycles. TCRdb reprocessed the 5' RACE reads via MiXCR and lists one record per CDR3 protein. The data show 650,000 to 1,000,000 distinct CDR3 sequences, with about 37% seen just once and 10% to 15% held by the top ten. The sample is drawn from a study of blood T cells in healthy people across ages. Healthy individuals of Caucasian origin from Russia, aged about 6 to 100, served as donors. Every donor provided roughly 10 milliliters of peripheral blood. General study findings and limits: Researchers report that TCR beta diversity correlated strongly with naive T cell percentage. It was not known whether donors were CMV positive (a possible confounder of expanded clonotype changes).

This receptor was taken from a man younger than 35 in good health. The sequencing input was blood. V and J are TRBV7-2 and TRBJ2-7, with D perhaps matching TRBD1 (5 bases). In nucleotides, the CDR3 is TGTGCCAGCAGCGTAGCACAGGCCTACGAGCAGTACTTC. Amino acid sequence: CASSVAQAYEQYF.